This T cell receptor beta chain was identified in a study of blood T cell repertoires in COVID-19. Data came from immunoSEQ multiplex PCR; TCRdb stores just in-frame clones and leaves some out. The sample carries approximately 230,000 clones, around 84% recorded once. The V and J ends lost 4 bases and 11 bases respectively, with 14 bases between them. This CDR3 region has 12 residues. The germline gives CDR1 MDHEN, CDR2 SYDVKM. This sequence was found in a young man with active or convalescent COVID-19. The sample was peripheral blood. The chain has TRBV28 and TRBJ1-1, with no clear D. In DNA, the CDR3 is TGTGCCAGCAGTTGGCCCGCCGGGAGGGCTTTCTTT. It yields the protein CASSWPAGRAFF. Based on the CDR3 plus reference TRBV28 and TRBJ1-1, the full variable domain is DVKVTQSSRYLVKRTGEKVFLECVQDMDHENMFWYRQDPGLGLRLIYFSYDVKMKEKGDIPEGYSVSREKKERFSLILESASTNQTSMYLCASSWPAGRAFFGQGTRLTVV.